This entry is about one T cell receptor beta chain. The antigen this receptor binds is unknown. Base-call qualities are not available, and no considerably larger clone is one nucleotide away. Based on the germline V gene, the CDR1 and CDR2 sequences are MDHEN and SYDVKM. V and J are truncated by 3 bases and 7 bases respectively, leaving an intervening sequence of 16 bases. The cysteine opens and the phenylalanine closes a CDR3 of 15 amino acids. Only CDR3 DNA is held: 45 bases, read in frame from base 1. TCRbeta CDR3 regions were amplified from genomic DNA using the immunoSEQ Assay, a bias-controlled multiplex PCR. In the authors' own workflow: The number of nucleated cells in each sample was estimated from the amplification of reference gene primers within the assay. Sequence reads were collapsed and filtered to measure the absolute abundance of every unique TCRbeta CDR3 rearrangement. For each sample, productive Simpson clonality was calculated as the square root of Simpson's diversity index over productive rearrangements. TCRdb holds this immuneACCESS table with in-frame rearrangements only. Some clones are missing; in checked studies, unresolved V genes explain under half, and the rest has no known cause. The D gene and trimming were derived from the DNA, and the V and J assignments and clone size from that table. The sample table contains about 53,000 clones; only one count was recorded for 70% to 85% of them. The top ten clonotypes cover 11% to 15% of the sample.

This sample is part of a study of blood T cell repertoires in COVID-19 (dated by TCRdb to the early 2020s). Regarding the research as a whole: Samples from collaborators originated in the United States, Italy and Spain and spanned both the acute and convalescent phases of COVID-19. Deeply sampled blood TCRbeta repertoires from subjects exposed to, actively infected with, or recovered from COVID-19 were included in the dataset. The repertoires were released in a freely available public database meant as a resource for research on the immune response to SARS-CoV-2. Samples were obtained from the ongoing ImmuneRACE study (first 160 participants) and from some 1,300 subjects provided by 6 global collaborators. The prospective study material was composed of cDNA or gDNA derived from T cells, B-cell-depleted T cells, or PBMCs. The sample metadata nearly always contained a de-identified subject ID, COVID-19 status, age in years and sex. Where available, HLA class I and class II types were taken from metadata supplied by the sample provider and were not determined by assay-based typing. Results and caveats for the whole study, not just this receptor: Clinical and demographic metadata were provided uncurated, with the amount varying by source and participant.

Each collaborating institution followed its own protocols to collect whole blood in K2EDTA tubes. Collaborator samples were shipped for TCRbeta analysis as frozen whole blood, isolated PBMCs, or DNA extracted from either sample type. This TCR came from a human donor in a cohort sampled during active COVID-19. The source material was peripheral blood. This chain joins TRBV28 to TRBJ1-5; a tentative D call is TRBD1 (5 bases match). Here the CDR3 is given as CASSLGGSTGQPQHF. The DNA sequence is TGTGCCAGCAGTTTGGGGGGTTCAACCGGGCAGCCCCAGCATTTT.